This T cell receptor beta chain came from a study of blood T cells in healthy people across ages. Broader study findings: Fewer expanded clones and more diversity marked long-lived versus aged donors. Observed TCR beta diversity showed a strong correlation with the percentage of naive T cells as measured by flow cytometry.

V lost 1 base to trimming and J lost 3 bases, with 19 bases between them. This CDR3 is 17 amino acids long. CDR1 SQVTM and CDR2 ANQGSEA come from the germline V gene. Isolation recovered at least 6 million PBMCs from every sample. In the case of this clonotype: What it recognizes is unknown.

A sample-barcoded 5' primer and a J-beta primer mix were used in a second PCR of roughly 6 to 11 cycles. TCRdb reanalysed the 5' RACE reads using MiXCR and keeps one entry per CDR3 protein. The sample comprises about 1.1 million distinct CDR3 sequences, under 40% of which are singletons, and 10% to 15% rests with the top ten. The chain joins TRBV29-1 to TRBJ1-5; weak D call: TRBD1 (5 bases). Input material: blood. The sequence came from a man between 18 and 35 years old in good health. CDR3 in amino acids: CSVEVSIKDTLNQPQHF. The CDR3 DNA reads as TGCAGCGTTGAAGTTTCAATAAAGGACACACTCAATCAGCCCCAGCATTTT.